Listed here is a single T cell receptor beta chain. Its antigen is not known. The source of the sample is a study of T cell responses to AZD1222 COVID-19 vaccine. Study results and caveats: Reportedly, close to half of spike-specific TCRs are directed against unmutated variant regions.

Trimming removed 4 bases from V and 1 base from J; junction bases left unmatched: 9. CDR1 is SGHRS, CDR2 YFSETQ, per germline. The length of the CDR3 is 16 residues. TCRdb keeps only in-frame clones here, not all; method: immunoSEQ multiplex PCR. The sample holds over 150,000 clones, approximately 87% seen once. The TCR sequence derives from an adult in good health. J is TRBJ2-3 and V is TRBV5-1; 7 bases match TRBD2. The material was peripheral blood, obtained on day 0 of MenACWY control vaccination. CDR3 region: CASSPSMAGGTDTQYF. The CDR3 DNA reads TGCGCCAGCAGCCCCTCGATGGCGGGGGGCACAGATACGCAGTATTTT. Variable domain in full (rest from reference TRBV5-1 and TRBJ2-3): KAGVTQTPRYLIKTRGQQVTLSCSPISGHRSVSWYQQTPGQGLQFLFEYFSETQRNKGNFPGRFSGRQFSNSRSEMNVSTLELGDSALYLCASSPSMAGGTDTQYFGPGTRLTVL.